The subject of this entry is one T cell receptor beta chain. What this receptor recognizes is not known. No base quality values were provided; no much bigger clone lies one nucleotide off. Library creation used the immunoSEQ multiplex PCR assay. For TCR sequencing, RNA was extracted from every sample and reverse transcribed into cDNA to serve as template. First-strand cDNA was synthesized with SuperScript III using a 2:1 mix of oligo-dT and random hexamers. A synthetic immune receptor repertoire was used to assess amplification bias, and residual bias was removed computationally. From the authors' description of their analysis: Raw reads were preprocessed to remove errors, and CDR3 was defined by IMGT conventions from the conserved cysteine to phenylalanine. Clonality was calculated as 1 minus Shannon entropy normalized by log2 of the number of productive unique TCRs. Whether each scalp clone was CD4 or CD8 was inferred by checking scalp TCRbeta sequences against the CD4 and CD8 repertoires from sorted blood. This immuneACCESS table, as held by TCRdb, lists in-frame sequences with V and J called but not all clones. Of the missing ones, under half trace to an unresolved V gene in checked studies; the others have no known cause. D and trimming were read from the DNA, whereas the V and J calls and clone size are those reported in that table. Here the sample has more than 200,000 clones; around 43% occur a single time. About 2.6% of the sample is in the top ten clones.

This record belongs to a study of CD8+ T cells in alopecia areata (dated by TCRdb to the late 2010s). For the study in its entirety: Treated patients were enrolled in an open-label pilot trial of oral tofacitinib at 5 to 10 mg twice daily for moderate-to-severe alopecia areata. TCRbeta CDR3 regions were amplified by immunoSEQ multiplex PCR with 35 Vbeta forward and 13 Jbeta reverse primers. Disease severity in treated patients was measured with the SALT score, which quantifies the percentage of affected scalp surface area. Patients stayed on tofacitinib for 6 to 18 months and then had 6 months of follow-up off drug so that delayed response and recurrence could be assessed. Patients on tofacitinib were biopsied at baseline and after 4 and 24 weeks of treatment, and several of the patients also had a later scalp biopsy. RNA was obtained with the PAXgene miRNA kit for fixed scalp, the miRNeasy kit for PBMCs, and the RNeasy kit for mouse skin. On the human side, TCRbeta sequencing was run on scalp tissue and on sorted CD4+ and CD8+ peripheral blood T cells from healthy controls and from alopecia areata patients with either patchy or totalis/universalis disease. In both human patients and the C3H/HeJ mouse model, the study applied high-throughput TCRbeta sequencing to look at T cell clonal expansion in alopecia areata. Scalp clonality was compared across normal scalp (n=4), patchy alopecia areata scalp (n=8), and alopecia totalis/universalis scalp (n=8).

The sample's treatment or condition label, in plain terms: oral pan-JAK inhibitor, 5-10 mg twice daily. Peripheral blood and lesional scalp punch biopsies were obtained from patients with alopecia areata. PBMCs were separated by density centrifugation and stained for CD3, CD4 and CD8, after which CD4+ and CD8+ T cells were sorted on a FACSAria. General conclusions and limits of the study: Compared with normal scalp, lesional scalp had higher clonality and more expanded CD8+ clones, particularly in alopecia totalis/universalis, a pattern that suggests antigenic drive. Resident alphabeta T cells in normal human skin are also sequenced, complicating scalp TCR repertoire analysis, unlike mouse skin dominated by gammadelta T cells. During tofacitinib treatment, many expanded lesional clones stuck around in both scalp and blood, and this persistence may partly explain why relapse happens after treatment is stopped. Shared TCR sequences between patients were less evident than in mice, which may be partly attributable to HLA diversity in the patient population. Because the treated cohort was small and had just a single nonresponder, larger studies are needed to establish links between baseline CD8+ expansion and response. Scalp clonality and the number of expanded CD8+ clones among the top 100 scalp clones were significantly decreased by tofacitinib.

The source was CD4+ T cells sorted from blood, collected around week 37, from a patient treated with tofacitinib. This receptor was identified in a human donor with alopecia areata.

The CDR3 corresponds to CSVEIGQGTEAFF. The nucleotide sequence reads as follows: TGCAGCGTGGAAATCGGACAGGGGACTGAAGCTTTCTTT. The V and J genes are TRBV29-1 and TRBJ1-1; 9 nucleotides in the junction match TRBD1. Germline trimming: 6 bases from V, 5 bases from J; junction bases outside gene matches: 7. The CDR3 measures 13 amino acids from cysteine to phenylalanine. Just CDR3 DNA is preserved here, 39 bases in frame from base 1. CDR1 is given as SQVTM and CDR2 as ANQGSEA, both from the germline V gene.